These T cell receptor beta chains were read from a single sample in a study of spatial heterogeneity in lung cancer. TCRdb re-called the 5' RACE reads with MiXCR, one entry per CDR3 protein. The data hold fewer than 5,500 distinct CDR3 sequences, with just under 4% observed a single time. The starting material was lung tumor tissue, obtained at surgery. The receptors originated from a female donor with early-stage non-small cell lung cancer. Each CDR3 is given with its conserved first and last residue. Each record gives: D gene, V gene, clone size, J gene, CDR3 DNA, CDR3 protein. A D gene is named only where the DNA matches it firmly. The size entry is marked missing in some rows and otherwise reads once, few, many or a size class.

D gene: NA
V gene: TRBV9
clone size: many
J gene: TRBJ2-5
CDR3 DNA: TGTGCCAGCAGCGGCCGTTACGAAGAGACCCAGTACTTC
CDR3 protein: CASSGRYEETQYF

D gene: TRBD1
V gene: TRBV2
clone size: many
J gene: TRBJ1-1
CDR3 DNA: TGTGCCAGCAGTGAAGCGCCGGGACAGGGCCCCACTGAAGCTTTCTTT
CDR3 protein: CASSEAPGQGPTEAFF

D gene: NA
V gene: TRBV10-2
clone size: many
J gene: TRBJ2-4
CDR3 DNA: TGCGCCAGCAGTGAGATCGGGGGCGTCAAAAACATTCAGTACTTC
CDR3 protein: CASSEIGGVKNIQYF

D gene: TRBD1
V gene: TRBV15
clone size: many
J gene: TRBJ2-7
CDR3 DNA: TGTGCCACCAGCGCCCGGACAGGGAACCACGAGCAGTACTTC
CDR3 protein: CATSARTGNHEQYF

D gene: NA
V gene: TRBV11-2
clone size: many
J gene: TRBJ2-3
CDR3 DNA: TGTGCCAGCAGCTTAGGGGGGAGGACAGATACGCAGTATTTT
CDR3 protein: CASSLGGRTDTQYF

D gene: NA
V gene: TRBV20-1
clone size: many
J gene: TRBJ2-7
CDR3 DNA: TGCAGTGCTAGTGTGGGATCCTACGAGCAGTACTTC
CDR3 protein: CSASVGSYEQYF

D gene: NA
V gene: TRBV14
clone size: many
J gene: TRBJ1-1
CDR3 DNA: TGTGCCAGCAACCTCGGACGCGGGGTGGCCAAGATAGTTCCGGACACTGAAGCTTTCTTT
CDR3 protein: CASNLGRGVAKIVPDTEAFF

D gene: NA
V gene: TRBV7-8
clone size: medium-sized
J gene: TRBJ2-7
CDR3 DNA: TGTGCCAGCAGCTTAATTGCAGGACGCTCCTACGAGCAGTACTTC
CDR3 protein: CASSLIAGRSYEQYF

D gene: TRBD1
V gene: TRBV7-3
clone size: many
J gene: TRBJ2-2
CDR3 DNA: TGTGCCAGCAGCTCAGACAGGGCCGGGGAGCTGTTTTTT
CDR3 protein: CASSSDRAGELFF

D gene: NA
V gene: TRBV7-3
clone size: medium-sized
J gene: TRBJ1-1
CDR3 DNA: TGTGCCAGCAGCTTAACGACAGGACCTGGCACTGAAGCTTTCTTT
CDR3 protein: CASSLTTGPGTEAFF

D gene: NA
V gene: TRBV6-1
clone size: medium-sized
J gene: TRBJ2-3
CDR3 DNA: TGTGCCAGCAGCAGGGCAGATACGCAGTATTTT
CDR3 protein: CASSRADTQYF

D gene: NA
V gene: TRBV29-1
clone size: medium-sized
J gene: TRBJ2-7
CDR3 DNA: TGCAGCGTGAGAACAGGGATCTACGAGCAGTACTTC
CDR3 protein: CSVRTGIYEQYF

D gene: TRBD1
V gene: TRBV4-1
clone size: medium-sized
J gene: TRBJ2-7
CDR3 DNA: TGCGCCAGCAGCCCCAGACAGGGGGGATACGAGCAGTACTTC
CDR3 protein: CASSPRQGGYEQYF

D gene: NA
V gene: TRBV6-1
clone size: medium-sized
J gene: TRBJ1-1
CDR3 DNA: TGTGTACTGGACAGAGCCGATTGGGCTTTCTTT
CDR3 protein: CVLDRADWAFF

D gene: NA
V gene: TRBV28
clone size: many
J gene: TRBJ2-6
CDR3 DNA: TGTGCCAGCAGTTTCCGAAGCTCTGGGGCCAACGTCCTGACTTTC
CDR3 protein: CASSFRSSGANVLTF

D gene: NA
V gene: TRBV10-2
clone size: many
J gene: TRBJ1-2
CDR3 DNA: TGCGCCAGCGGGGCAGGGAGTAACTATGGCTACACCTTC
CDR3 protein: CASGAGSNYGYTF

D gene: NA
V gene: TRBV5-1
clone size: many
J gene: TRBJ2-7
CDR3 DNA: TGCGCCAGCAGCTTGGAAGGCGGAGGCATCTACGAGCAGTACTTC
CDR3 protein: CASSLEGGGIYEQYF

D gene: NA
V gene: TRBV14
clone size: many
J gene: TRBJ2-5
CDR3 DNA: TGTGCCAGCAGCCAAGAGGACGAACCCCAAGAGACCCAGTACTTC
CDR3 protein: CASSQEDEPQETQYF

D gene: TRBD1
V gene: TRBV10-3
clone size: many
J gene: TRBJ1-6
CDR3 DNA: TGTGCCACAACATCGGGACAGGTTAATTCACCCCTCCACTTT
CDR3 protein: CATTSGQVNSPLHF

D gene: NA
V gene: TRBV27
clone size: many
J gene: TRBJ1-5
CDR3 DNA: TGTGCCAGCAGTACCGGGAGGGGCAGCAATCAGCCCCAGCATTTT
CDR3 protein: CASSTGRGSNQPQHF

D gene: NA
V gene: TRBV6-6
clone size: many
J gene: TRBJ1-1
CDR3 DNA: TGTGCCAGCAGTGTCACTTCTGAAGCTTTCTTT
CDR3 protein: CASSVTSEAFF

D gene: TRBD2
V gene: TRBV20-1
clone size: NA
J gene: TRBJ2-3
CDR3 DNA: TGCAGTGCTCGACTAGCGGGCAACACAGATACGCAGTATTTT
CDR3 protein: CSARLAGNTDTQYF

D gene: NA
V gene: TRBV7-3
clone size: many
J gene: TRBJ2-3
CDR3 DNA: TGTGCCAGCAGCTTCGTTCGTACAGATACGCAGTATTTT
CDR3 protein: CASSFVRTDTQYF

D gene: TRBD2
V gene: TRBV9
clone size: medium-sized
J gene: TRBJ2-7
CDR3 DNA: TGTGCCAGCAGCCTCGGACGAGGCAGCGGGAACGAGCAGTACTTC
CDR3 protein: CASSLGRGSGNEQYF

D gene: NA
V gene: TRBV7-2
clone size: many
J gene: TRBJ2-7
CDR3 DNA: TGTGCCAGCAGCCCCTCGACGGGCTACGAGCAGTACTTC
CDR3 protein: CASSPSTGYEQYF

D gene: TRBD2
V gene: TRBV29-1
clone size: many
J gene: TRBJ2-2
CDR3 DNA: TGCAGCGTTAGACTAGCGGGAGGTACCGGGGAGCTGTTTTTT
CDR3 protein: CSVRLAGGTGELFF

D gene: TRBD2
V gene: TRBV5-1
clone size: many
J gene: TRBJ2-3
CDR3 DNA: TGCGCCAGCAGCGGAGCGGGAGTAGGTACAGATACGCAGTATTTT
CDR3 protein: CASSGAGVGTDTQYF

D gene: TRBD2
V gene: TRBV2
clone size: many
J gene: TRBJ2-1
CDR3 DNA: TGTGCCAGCAGTGAAGCCCTAGCGGTCTCCTACAATGAGCAGTTCTTC
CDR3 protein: CASSEALAVSYNEQFF

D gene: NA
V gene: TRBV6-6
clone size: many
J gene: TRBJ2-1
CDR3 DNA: TGTGCCAGCAGTTGGAGGGACAGAATTGATGAGCAGTTCTTC
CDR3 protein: CASSWRDRIDEQFF

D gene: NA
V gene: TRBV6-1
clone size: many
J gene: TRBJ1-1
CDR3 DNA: TGTGCCAGCAGTTCGAGGAGAGGGGGCACTGAAGCTTTCTTT
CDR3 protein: CASSSRRGGTEAFF

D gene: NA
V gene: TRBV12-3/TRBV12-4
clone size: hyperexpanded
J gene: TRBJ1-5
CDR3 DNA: TGTGCCAGCAGTCTTAGGGGGGCGATAGGGCAGCCCCAGCATTTT
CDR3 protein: CASSLRGAIGQPQHF

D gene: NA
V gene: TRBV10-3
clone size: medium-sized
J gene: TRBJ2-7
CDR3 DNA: TGTGCCATCAGTGAATCTGGACCCTTCTACGAGCAGTACTTC
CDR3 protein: CAISESGPFYEQYF

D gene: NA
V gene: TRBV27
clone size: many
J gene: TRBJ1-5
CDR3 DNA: TGTGCCAGCAGTCCTTACAGCGGGAATAGCAATCAGCCCCAGCATTTT
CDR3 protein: CASSPYSGNSNQPQHF

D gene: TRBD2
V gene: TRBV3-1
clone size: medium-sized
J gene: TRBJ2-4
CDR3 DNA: TGTGCCAGCACCCCCGGGACTATTAAAAACATTCAGTACTTC
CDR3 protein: CASTPGTIKNIQYF

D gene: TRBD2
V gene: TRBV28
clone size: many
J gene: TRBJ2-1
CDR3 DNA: TGTGCCAGCAGTTTGATTCGGGAAAGCGGGATTAGCAATGAGCAGTTCTTC
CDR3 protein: CASSLIRESGISNEQFF

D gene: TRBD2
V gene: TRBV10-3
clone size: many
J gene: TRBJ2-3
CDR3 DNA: TGTGCCAGCACTGCGCGGGAGAACACAGATACGCAGTATTTT
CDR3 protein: CASTARENTDTQYF

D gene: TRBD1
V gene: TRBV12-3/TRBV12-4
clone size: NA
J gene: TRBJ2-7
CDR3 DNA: TGTGCCAGCAGTTACCCGGGACAGGGTTACGAGCAGTACTTC
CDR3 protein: CASSYPGQGYEQYF

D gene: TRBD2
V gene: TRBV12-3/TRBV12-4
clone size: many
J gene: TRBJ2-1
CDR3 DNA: TGTGCCAGCAGCTCAGCGGGAGGGGGATACAATGAGCAGTTCTTC
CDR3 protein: CASSSAGGGYNEQFF

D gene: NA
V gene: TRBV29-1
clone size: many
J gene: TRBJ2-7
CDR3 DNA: TGCAGCGTTGACGGACAGTCCTACGAGCAGTACTTC
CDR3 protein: CSVDGQSYEQYF

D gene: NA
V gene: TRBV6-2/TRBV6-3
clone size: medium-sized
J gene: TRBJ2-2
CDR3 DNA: TGTGCCAGCACCCGAAGCGGGAACACCGGGGAGCTGTTTTTT
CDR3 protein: CASTRSGNTGELFF

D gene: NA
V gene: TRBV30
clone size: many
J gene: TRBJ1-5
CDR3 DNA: TGTGCCTGGACCCGGGACAGCAATCAGCCCCAGCATTTT
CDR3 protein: CAWTRDSNQPQHF

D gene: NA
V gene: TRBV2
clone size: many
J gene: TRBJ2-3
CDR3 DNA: TGTGCCAGCAGACAAAGGGACTCTTTCCCCGATACGCAGTATTTT
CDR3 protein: CASRQRDSFPDTQYF

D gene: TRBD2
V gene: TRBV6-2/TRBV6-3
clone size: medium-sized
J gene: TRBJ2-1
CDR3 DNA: TGTGCCAGCAGTTACCCGGGACTAGCGGGAGGTGAGCAGTTCTTC
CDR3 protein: CASSYPGLAGGEQFF

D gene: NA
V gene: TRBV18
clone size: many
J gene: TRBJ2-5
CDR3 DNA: TGTGCCAGCTCACCAAGAGCGGCAGTTCAAGAGACCCAGTACTTC
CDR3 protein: CASSPRAAVQETQYF

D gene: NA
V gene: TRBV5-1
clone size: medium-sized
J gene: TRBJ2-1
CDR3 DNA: TGCGCCAGCAGCTTGGGTGGGGCTAGCAACAATGAGCAGTTCTTC
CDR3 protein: CASSLGGASNNEQFF

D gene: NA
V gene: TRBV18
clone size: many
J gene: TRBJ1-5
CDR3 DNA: TGTGCCAGCTCACCGTTGGAGGCCCGGGGGAATCAGCCCCAGCATTTT
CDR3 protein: CASSPLEARGNQPQHF